Presented here are 6 T cell receptor beta chains from one specimen sequenced in a study of cytomegalovirus exposure and HLA in healthy donors. Sequencing used immunoSEQ multiplex PCR; TCRdb keeps in-frame clones, though not all of them. The sample lists 55,000 to 75,000 clones; 94% were seen once. Sequences were obtained from PBMCs. These receptors were obtained from a man aged 18 to 29 in good health and CMV-seropositive.

The rearrangement joins TRBV5-1 to TRBJ2-3, with 8 bases lining up with TRBD1. This CDR3 has 14 residues. With V trimmed by 4 bases and J by 6 bases, 7 bases remained unmatched. Germline V gene sequence: CDR1 SGHRS, CDR2 YFSETQ. The CDR3: CASSPRTGLDTQYF. CDR3 nucleotide sequence: TGCGCCAGCAGCCCCCGGACAGGGTTGGATACGCAGTATTTT.

This chain links TRBV7-2 with TRBJ2-5; a weak D match, TRBD2 (6 bases). Germline CDR1 is SGHTA and CDR2 is FQGNSA. The length of the CDR3 is 17 residues. The V end was cut by 5 bases, the J end by 1 base, with 20 bases between. CDR3 residues: CASSPNRLSSAQETQYF. In DNA form, the CDR3 reads TGTGCCAGCAGCCCGAATCGCCTCTCTAGCGCCCAAGAGACCCAGTACTTC.

The genes are TRBV13 and TRBJ2-5, with a weak D call TRBD1 (5 bases). The CDR3 consists of 15 residues. Germline values: CDR1 PRHDT, CDR2 FYEKMQ (reference sequence). Trimming took 6 bases from V and 2 from J, leaving 16 bases between them. The CDR3 region is CASRNRAPGQETQYF. CDR3 in DNA: TGTGCCAGCAGGAACCGGGCCCCAGGGCAAGAGACCCAGTACTTC.

The CDR3 loop reads CASSRSDRDTYEQYF. CDR3 DNA sequence: TGTGCCAGCAGCCGGTCCGACAGGGATACCTACGAGCAGTACTTC. V usage is TRBV28 and J usage is TRBJ2-7; 7 bases are shared with TRBD1. CDR1 is MDHEN, CDR2 SYDVKM, per germline. The CDR3 spans 15 residues. V lost 6 bases and J lost 2; bases outside the gene matches: 10.

The chain combines TRBV16 with TRBJ2-1; 11 positions agree with TRBD1. The ends lost 4 bases at V and 9 bases at J; junction bases unmatched: 8. Germline CDR1 is KGHSY and CDR2 is FQNENV. The CDR3 is 15 residues long. Written as DNA, the CDR3 is TGTGCCAGCAGCCCCCTGGGACAGGGGGAGGCTGAGCAGTTCTTC. Protein sequence: CASSPLGQGEAEQFF.

The J gene is TRBJ1-2, the V gene TRBV30; 10 bases are a match to TRBD1. CDR1 is GTSNPN and CDR2 is SVGIG in the germline V gene (reference sequence). The CDR3 has 15 residues. The V gene end was trimmed by 3 bases and the J gene end by 4 bases; junction bases not matched to a gene: 8. CDR3 sequence reads: CAWSRGQGIPYGYTF. CDR3 bases: TGTGCCTGGAGCAGGGGACAGGGGATCCCCTATGGCTACACCTTC.